This T cell receptor (beta chain) was documented in a study of CD8+ T cells in alopecia areata. Background on the study: Affected scalp percentage set treated patients' severity scores.

This sample's treatment: oral pan-JAK inhibitor, 5-10 mg twice daily. This clone was seen repeatedly, ten times or more. What it recognizes is unknown. Within the sample, other DNA sequences also encode this same CDR3. Study-wide points: In blood and scalp, many expanded lesional clones persisted during tofacitinib.

The CDR3 runs to 14 residues. Germline lookup yields CDR1 SSHAT and CDR2 FNYEAQ (reference sequence). V was pared by 1 base and J by 5 bases, with 8 bases between. cDNA reverse transcribed from extracted RNA served as the sequencing template. The protocol was immunoSEQ multiplex PCR, while the TCRdb copy is restricted to in-frame clones and leaves out a portion. The table shows 150,000 to 200,000 clones, with less than 70% occurring only once. The sample in question was CD4+ T cells sorted from blood, obtained around week 49, from a patient treated with tofacitinib. The chain is built from TRBV7-7 and TRBJ2-2; no reliable D call. The source is a human donor with alopecia areata. The CDR3 sequence is CASSLDRRTGELFF. CDR3 coding DNA: TGTGCCAGCAGCTTAGATAGGCGGACCGGGGAGCTGTTTTTT.